This is a list of T cell receptor beta chains from one sample in a study of follicular helper T cells after annual influenza vaccination. Clones were sequenced by immunoSEQ multiplex PCR, and TCRdb holds only the in-frame ones, with some missing. The sample includes around 10,000 clones, roughly 77% of them seen just once. Sequencing used CXCR5- memory CD4+ T cells sorted from blood, obtained on the day of influenza vaccination. Every receptor here comes from an adult who received the influenza vaccine. Both conserved end residues are part of each CDR3. The D gene is left open where the match is weak. Expanded clones get a size class; other rows say once, few or many, or leave the size out.

DNA: TGTGCCAGCAGCGTAGTCCCGGGAGAGCTCACAGATACGCAGTATTTT; CDR3: CASSVVPGELTDTQYF; J: TRBJ2-3; size: .; D: .; V: TRBV9
DNA: TGTGCCAGTCTTTCCCGGCAAGGAACTGAAGCTTTCTTT; CDR3: CASLSRQGTEAFF; J: TRBJ1-1; size: .; D: .; V: TRBV19
DNA: TGTGCCAGCAGCTTAAATTTTCAGTACTATGGCTACACCTTC; CDR3: CASSLNFQYYGYTF; J: TRBJ1-2; size: once; D: .; V: TRBV7-9
DNA: TGCGCCAGCAACCGAGAAAGGGCCAATGAGCAGTTCTTC; CDR3: CASNRERANEQFF; J: TRBJ2-1; size: few; D: .; V: TRBV5-1
DNA: TGTGCCTGGAGTCTATCGACAGGGGTGAACACCGGGGAGCTGTTTTTT; CDR3: CAWSLSTGVNTGELFF; J: TRBJ2-2; size: .; D: TRBD1; V: TRBV30
DNA: TGTGCCAGTAGTATAGCGACCGAAGGAGAAAAACTGTTTTTT; CDR3: CASSIATEGEKLFF; J: TRBJ1-4; size: .; D: .; V: TRBV19
DNA: TGTGCCAGCAGCTTAGCCCGCCCGGCTAGCGGACGCACAGATACGCAGTATTTT; CDR3: CASSLARPASGRTDTQYF; J: TRBJ2-3; size: .; D: TRBD2; V: TRBV7-9
DNA: TGTGCCAGCAGAAGGGACGGACCCTACGAGCAGTACTTC; CDR3: CASRRDGPYEQYF; J: TRBJ2-7; size: few; D: .; V: TRBV27
DNA: TGTGCCAGCAGCCCAGGGGGGGTTTCTAGCACAGATACGCAGTATTTT; CDR3: CASSPGGVSSTDTQYF; J: TRBJ2-3; size: .; D: .; V: TRBV4-2
DNA: TGCGCCAGCAGCCAAGAAAGGGGTCAGGCTCGGGAGACCCAGTACTTC; CDR3: CASSQERGQARETQYF; J: TRBJ2-5; size: .; D: .; V: TRBV4-1
DNA: TGTGCCAGCACCCCGAACAGGGCGAACACTGAAGCTTTCTTT; CDR3: CASTPNRANTEAFF; J: TRBJ1-1; size: .; D: .; V: TRBV6-5
DNA: TGTGCCAGCAGTTACGCTGAGAGGAGCAATCAGCCCCAGCATTTT; CDR3: CASSYAERSNQPQHF; J: TRBJ1-5; size: .; D: .; V: TRBV6-6
DNA: TGTGCCAGCAGCTCGCGGGGGGGCCAAGTAGATACGCAGTATTTT; CDR3: CASSSRGGQVDTQYF; J: TRBJ2-3; size: .; D: TRBD2; V: TRBV7-3
DNA: TGCGCCAGCAGTGACAGGGGTGGATATAGCAATCAGCCCCAGCATTTT; CDR3: CASSDRGGYSNQPQHF; J: TRBJ1-5; size: .; D: .; V: TRBV10-2
DNA: TGTGCCTGGAGTAGACAGGCTGGCGAGCAGTACTTC; CDR3: CAWSRQAGEQYF; J: TRBJ2-7; size: .; D: .; V: TRBV30
DNA: TGTGCCAGCAGCACGGACAGGGCCCCCTGCTCTGGGGCCAACGTCCTGACTTTC; CDR3: CASSTDRAPCSGANVLTF; J: TRBJ2-6; size: .; D: .; V: TRBV21-1
DNA: TGTGCCAGTGCTCCCGGGGTAGATACGCAGTATTTT; CDR3: CASAPGVDTQYF; J: TRBJ2-3; size: .; D: .; V: TRBV7-2
DNA: TGCGCCAGCAGCCCCGGACAGGCGGAGAATGAAAAACTGTTTTTT; CDR3: CASSPGQAENEKLFF; J: TRBJ1-4; size: .; D: TRBD1; V: TRBV5-1
DNA: TGTGCCAGCAGCGCCGGGAGGGGGAGCTCCTACAATGAGCAGTTCTTC; CDR3: CASSAGRGSSYNEQFF; J: TRBJ2-1; size: once; D: TRBD2; V: TRBV9
DNA: TGTGCCTCGGAGGGACAGGGTTCTCAGCCCCAGCATTTT; CDR3: CASEGQGSQPQHF; J: TRBJ1-5; size: .; D: TRBD1; V: TRBV28
DNA: TGTGCCAGCAGCGTAGAAGCGGGAGGCTTATACAATGAGCAGTTCTTC; CDR3: CASSVEAGGLYNEQFF; J: TRBJ2-1; size: .; D: TRBD2; V: TRBV9
DNA: TGTGCCAGCAGCGGCGGGGAGACCCAGTACTTC; CDR3: CASSGGETQYF; J: TRBJ2-5; size: .; D: .; V: TRBV7-7
DNA: TGTGCCAGCAGTTTATCACCCCAGGGGCGTCTCGAGCAGTACTTC; CDR3: CASSLSPQGRLEQYF; J: TRBJ2-7; size: .; D: .; V: TRBV27
DNA: TGTGCCAGCAGTCAAGGGCACGAGCAGTACTTC; CDR3: CASSQGHEQYF; J: TRBJ2-7; size: .; D: .; V: TRBV27
DNA: TGTGCCAGCAGAGGGACACTTAATGAAAAACTGTTTTTT; CDR3: CASRGTLNEKLFF; J: TRBJ1-4; size: .; D: .; V: TRBV28
DNA: TGTGCCAGCTCACCGGTCCAGAGTGCTGGAAACACCATATATTTT; CDR3: CASSPVQSAGNTIYF; J: TRBJ1-3; size: once; D: .; V: TRBV18
DNA: TGTGCCAGCAGCCTCGGGGGGCTCAATCAGCCCCAGCATTTT; CDR3: CASSLGGLNQPQHF; J: TRBJ1-5; size: .; D: .; V: TRBV28
DNA: TGTGCCAGCAGCCCAACCGGCGATGAGCAGTTCTTC; CDR3: CASSPTGDEQFF; J: TRBJ2-1; size: .; D: .; V: TRBV7-3
DNA: TGCGCCAGCAGCCAAGATAGCGGGGGCGGGGGAGTGGACACCGGGGAGCTGTTTTTT; CDR3: CASSQDSGGGGVDTGELFF; J: TRBJ2-2; size: .; D: TRBD2; V: TRBV4-3
DNA: TGTGCCAGCAGTTTCCAAAGCACTGAAGCTTTCTTT; CDR3: CASSFQSTEAFF; J: TRBJ1-1; size: once; D: .; V: TRBV28
DNA: TGTGCCAGCAGCCATACTAGCGGGGGGCATACGCAGTATTTT; CDR3: CASSHTSGGHTQYF; J: TRBJ2-3; size: .; D: TRBD2; V: TRBV7-2
DNA: TGTGCCAGCAGATTGAATGCGGGGGGCACAGATACGCAGTATTTT; CDR3: CASRLNAGGTDTQYF; J: TRBJ2-3; size: .; D: TRBD2; V: TRBV7-2
DNA: TGTGCCAGCACCCCCCCGGGGGCTGGCCACAATGAGCAGTTCTTC; CDR3: CASTPPGAGHNEQFF; J: TRBJ2-1; size: .; D: .; V: TRBV28
DNA: TGCGCCAGCAGCGAAGTGGCACATCGGAACTATGGCTACACCTTC; CDR3: CASSEVAHRNYGYTF; J: TRBJ1-2; size: .; D: .; V: TRBV4-3
DNA: TGTGCCAGCAGCTTAGAGGGGGCTAGTCGAAAACTGTTTTTT; CDR3: CASSLEGASRKLFF; J: TRBJ1-4; size: .; D: TRBD1; V: TRBV7-8
DNA: TGTGCCAGCAGCTTAGGGGCGGGCTTCGATGAGCAGTTCTTC; CDR3: CASSLGAGFDEQFF; J: TRBJ2-1; size: .; D: .; V: TRBV7-2